These 28 T cell receptor beta chains came from one sample sequenced in a study of blood T cell repertoires in COVID-19. Measured with immunoSEQ multiplex PCR; TCRdb has only the in-frame clones, and not every one. The top ten hold 0.8% to 0.9% of the sample, which has 400,000 to 450,000 clones, 70% to 90% seen once. Sequencing was performed on peripheral blood. These receptors all come from a man between 18 and 29 years old with COVID-19, enrolled during active disease.

The rearrangement uses TRBV7-9 and TRBJ2-7; 11 positions match TRBD2. Germline CDR1 SEHNR, CDR2 FQNEAQ (reference sequence). The CDR3 covers 13 residues. The junction had 5 bases not matched to a gene; V was cut back by 7 bases and J by 6 bases. The CDR3 protein is CASKLAGGGEQYF. DNA of the CDR3: TGTGCCAGCAAGCTAGCGGGGGGCGGCGAGCAGTACTTC.

The chain combines TRBV19 with TRBJ2-7, with D possibly TRBD2 on 7 matching bases. The V and J ends lost 5 bases and 4 bases respectively, with 12 bases between them. The CDR3 loop spans 13 amino acids. CDR1 and CDR2 (germline): LNHDA, SQIVND (reference sequence). The DNA for the CDR3 is TGTGCCAGTAGTTGGGGGGGCGGGTACGAGCAGTACTTC. Protein sequence: CASSWGGGYEQYF.

The chain joins TRBV11-3 to TRBJ1-1, with 8 bases fitting TRBD1. CDR1 and CDR2 (germline): SGHNT, YENEEA. The CDR3 covers 13 residues. V shed 3 bases, J shed 7 bases, and the junction held 4 bases outside the gene matches. In nucleotides, the CDR3 is TGTGCCAGCAGCTTGACAGGGGTGGGTGAAGCTTTCTTT. Protein: CASSLTGVGEAFF.

The chain recombines TRBV5-1 with TRBJ2-1; 13 bases fit TRBD2. Germline lookup yields CDR1 SGHRS and CDR2 YFSETQ. The CDR3 has 14 residues. With V trimmed by 7 bases and J by 8 bases, 6 bases remained unmatched. CDR3 region: CASRRTSGSDEQFF. The CDR3, as DNA: TGCGCCAGCCGAAGGACTAGCGGGAGTGATGAGCAGTTCTTC.

This clone turned up a few times. The rearrangement uses TRBV7-9 and TRBJ1-4; 8 bases align to TRBD1. V lost 5 bases to trimming and J lost 7 bases; unmatched junction nucleotides: 9. Per the germline V gene, CDR1 is SEHNR and CDR2 is FQNEAQ (reference sequence). The CDR3 extends over 15 amino acids. The CDR3 DNA reads TGTGCCAGCAGCCCAGGGGGCCAAGGGAGTGAAAAACTGTTTTTT. It encodes CASSPGGQGSEKLFF.

This chain connects TRBV3-1 (or the pseudogene TRBV3-2) to TRBJ1-2, with a tentative D call TRBD1 (5 bases). V was trimmed by 8 bases and J by 4 bases, leaving 20 bases between them. The CDR3 loop spans 15 amino acids. Germline-derived CDR1 and CDR2 are LGHDT and YNNKEL (reference sequence). The CDR3 DNA reads TGTGCCAGCGGGAACAGGCCCCTGGAGAGCTATGGCTACACCTTC. It yields the protein CASGNRPLESYGYTF.

This chain uses TRBV3-1 (or the pseudogene TRBV3-2) with TRBJ1-6, with D perhaps matching TRBD1 (5 bases). This CDR3 is 18 amino acids long. Germline CDR1 reads LGHDT; CDR2 reads YNNKEL (reference sequence). V was trimmed by 3 bases and J by 0 bases, leaving 15 bases between them. Here the CDR3 reads CASSHRQISSSYNSPLHF. CDR3 DNA sequence: TGTGCCAGCAGCCACAGACAGATCTCGAGCTCCTATAATTCACCCCTCCACTTT.

The chain recombines TRBV6-5 with TRBJ2-5; possible D gene TRBD2, 6 bases. Between the trimmed V and J ends, which lost 7 bases and 5 bases, there was a span of 8 bases. CDR1 and CDR2 from the germline V gene are MNHEY and SVGAGI. The length of the CDR3 is 11 residues. CDR3 sequence: CASTRGETQYF. CDR3 DNA: TGTGCCAGCACTCGGGGGGAGACCCAGTACTTC.

The J gene is TRBJ1-2, the V gene TRBV7-9, with 10 bases fitting TRBD1. The length of the CDR3 is 15 residues. CDR1 is SEHNR and CDR2 is FQNEAQ in the germline V gene (reference sequence). Losses at the gene ends were 1 base for V and 8 bases for J; bases not matched to a gene: 7. For the CDR3, the DNA is TGTGCCAGCAGCTTAGGGGACAGGGGACTGCAGGGCTACACCTTC. Translated: CASSLGDRGLQGYTF. The whole variable domain, remainder taken from reference TRBV7-9 and TRBJ1-2, is DTGVSQNPRHKITKRGQNVTFRCDPISEHNRLYWYRQTLGQGPEFLTYFQNEAQLEKSRLLSDRFSAERPKGSFSTLEIQRTEQGDSAMYLCASSLGDRGLQGYTFGSGTRLTVV.

This sequence joins TRBV5-1 and TRBJ2-5, with 8 bases matching TRBD1. This CDR3 has 14 residues. Germline trimming cut 4 bases from V and 4 bases from J; bases unmatched to any gene: 6. Germline V gene sequence: CDR1 SGHRS, CDR2 YFSETQ. CDR3 DNA sequence: TGCGCCAGCAGCCCGACAGGGGAGAGAGAGACCCAGTACTTC. Its protein product is CASSPTGERETQYF.

The chain is built from TRBV10-3 and TRBJ1-3; a weak D match, TRBD1 (6 bases). The V and J ends lost 4 bases and 2 bases respectively, with 6 bases between them. Germline assignment: CDR1 ENHRY and CDR2 SYGVKD. The CDR3 spans 13 residues. This CDR3 reads CAISAGAGNTIYF. DNA for the CDR3: TGTGCCATCAGTGCAGGGGCTGGAAACACCATATATTTT.

Concerning this clone: The conserved phenylalanine or tryptophan is not found at the CDR3 terminus, so this likely reflects a read error. It is unclear where the CDR3 begins or ends on the DNA, so no DNA is shown, and the CDR3 is as TCRdb lists it. The V gene is TRBV5-5, the J gene TRBJ1-5. The CDR3 comprises 9 residues, both ends counted. Germline V lookup: CDR1 SGHKS, CDR2 YYEKEE (reference sequence). The CDR3 region is CASSLTKES.

This chain uses TRBV5-4 with TRBJ2-5, with no clear D. Trimming took 4 bases from V and 4 from J, leaving 8 bases between them. The CDR3 spans 12 residues. The germline V gene encodes CDR1 SGHNT and CDR2 YYREEE (reference sequence). In DNA form, the CDR3 reads TGTGCCAGCAGCCGGCCGGGAGAGACCCAGTACTTC. This translates into CASSRPGETQYF.

The chain is built from TRBV6-2 or TRBV6-3 and TRBJ2-1; 16 bases map to TRBD2. Germline values: CDR1 MNHEY, CDR2 SVGEGT. The CDR3 sequence is 13 residues long. Trimming cost V 5 bases and J 14 bases; bases outside gene matches: 3. The CDR3 DNA follows: TGTGCCAGCAGTACAGGGACTAGCGGGGGGGAGTTCTTC. Translating gives CASSTGTSGGEFF.

The CDR3 coding sequence is TGCGCCAGCAGCTCGGGTCTTGGGACCCAGTACTTC. Its translation: CASSSGLGTQYF. The chain links TRBV5-1 to TRBJ2-5; unclear D gene. The CDR3 is 12 residues long. Germline lookup yields CDR1 SGHRS and CDR2 YFSETQ. Trimming shortened V by 3 bases and J by 7 bases, and 10 bases separated the two germline ends.

The count of this clone is one. V gene TRBV24-1 combines with J gene TRBJ2-1; tentatively, D is TRBD1 (6 bases). With 4 bases removed from V and 9 bases from J, the gap between germline ends came to 18 bases. This CDR3 comprises 15 residues. Germline CDR1 reads KGHDR; CDR2 reads SFDVKD. As DNA, the CDR3 is TGTGCCACCAGTGACCCGGCATTGGGGGCCTTTGAGCAGTTCTTC. This gives the protein CATSDPALGAFEQFF.

The chain has TRBV6-1 and TRBJ1-5; 10 positions match TRBD1. V was pared by 3 bases and J by 10 bases, with 6 bases of the junction left unmatched. In germline, CDR1 is MNHNS, CDR2 SASEGT. The CDR3 consists of 14 residues. The DNA of the CDR3 is TGTGCCAGCAGTGACGGACAGGGGGTCACACCCCAGCATTTT. Amino acid sequence: CASSDGQGVTPQHF.

This chain joins TRBV24-1 and TRBJ2-5, with D perhaps matching TRBD1 (5 bases). Germline V lookup: CDR1 KGHDR, CDR2 SFDVKD. V lost 3 bases, J lost 1 base, and 8 bases lay in between. CDR3 length: 14 amino acids. The CDR3 region has the DNA TGTGCCACCAGTGATCTTAGGGGCCAAGAGACCCAGTACTTC. It codes for CATSDLRGQETQYF.

V gene TRBV19 combines with J gene TRBJ1-5, with D uncertain. This CDR3 has 14 residues. With 1 base removed from V and 9 bases from J, the gap between germline ends came to 13 bases. The germline V gene has CDR1 LNHDA and CDR2 SQIVND (reference sequence). The CDR3 DNA follows: TGTGCCAGTAGTATAGCGGTTGCTGGTGGGCCCCAGCATTTT. It encodes CASSIAVAGGPQHF.

The J gene is TRBJ2-7, the V gene TRBV19; TRBD1 matches 8 bases. V was clipped by 3 bases and J by 6 bases; unmatched bases: 4. This CDR3 region has 13 residues. Germline CDR1 and CDR2: LNHDA and SQIVND (reference sequence). In DNA, the CDR3 is TGTGCCAGTAGTATGGGACAGGTTTTCGAGCAGTACTTC. Protein: CASSMGQVFEQYF.

The chain employs TRBV3-1 (or the pseudogene TRBV3-2) and TRBJ2-1, with D hard to call. The germline V gene has CDR1 LGHDT and CDR2 YNNKEL (reference sequence). Trimming stripped 1 base from V and 7 bases from J, with 14 bases between. CDR3 length equals 15 residues. CDR3 sequence (DNA): TGTGCCAGCAGCCAAGTTGGAGCCCGTGGGAATGAGCAGTTCTTC. Amino acid sequence: CASSQVGARGNEQFF.

V and J are TRBV5-5 and TRBJ1-5, with unresolved D. The CDR3 is made up of 15 amino acids. The V end was cut by 2 bases, the J end by 3 bases, with 12 bases between. Germline CDR1 SGHKS, CDR2 YYEKEE (reference sequence). CDR3 DNA sequence: TGTGCCAGCAGCTTAGCCTTGTCAAACAATCAGCCCCAGCATTTT. It yields the protein CASSLALSNNQPQHF.

The rearrangement uses TRBV10-3 and TRBJ1-1; 8 bases agree with TRBD1. Unmatched junction bases numbered 7, after V lost 6 bases and J lost 10 bases. The germline V gene encodes CDR1 ENHRY and CDR2 SYGVKD. The CDR3 consists of 12 residues. This CDR3 is CAIRQDRERAFF. The CDR3 region has the DNA TGTGCCATCAGGCAGGACAGGGAGAGAGCTTTCTTT.

This chain uses TRBV7-5 with TRBJ2-7; TRBD1 is taken as the D call from the table, unchecked against the DNA. TRBV7-5 counts as a pseudogene. The CDR3 loop spans 14 amino acids. CDR3 loop: CVRSLGTGPHEQYF. CDR3 nucleotide sequence: TGTGTCAGAAGCCTCGGGACAGGCCCTCACGAGCAGTACTTC.

The genes are TRBV11-3 and TRBJ1-3; 7 nucleotides line up with TRBD1. Germline V gene lookup returns CDR1 SGHNT and CDR2 YENEEA. Trimming at V came to 6 bases and at J to 4 bases, leaving 12 bases not matched to a gene. The length of the CDR3 is 16 residues. The CDR3 coding sequence is TGTGCCAGCAGATCCAGCCTTACAGGGGCCGGAAACACCATATATTTT. Its protein product is CASRSSLTGAGNTIYF. Using reference TRBV11-3 and TRBJ1-3 for the parts outside the CDR3, the full variable domain is EAGVVQSPRYKIIEKKQPVAFWCNPISGHNTLYWYLQNLGQGPELLIRYENEEAVDDSQLPKDRFSAERLKGVDSTLKIQPAELGDSAVYLCASRSSLTGAGNTIYFGEGSWLTVV.

This chain uses TRBV2 with TRBJ1-1, with a possible D match to TRBD1 (6 bases). The CDR3 has 17 residues. The V gene's germline CDR1 is SNHLY and CDR2 FYNNEI. V was pared by 4 bases and J by 3 bases, with 21 bases between. CDR3 sequence: CASSGGQGRVLDTEAFF. The CDR3 DNA sequence: TGTGCCAGCAGTGGGGGTCAGGGGAGGGTCTTGGACACTGAAGCTTTCTTT.

The rearrangement uses TRBV11-2 and TRBJ2-7; 9 positions agree with TRBD2. The CDR3 has 15 amino acids. After removal of 5 bases from V and 6 bases from J, the junction contained 11 bases not matched to a gene. CDR1 and CDR2 from the germline V gene are SGHAT and FQNNGV. CDR3 loop: CASSQTAGLAGEQYF. The CDR3 DNA reads TGTGCCAGCAGCCAAACAGCGGGACTAGCAGGCGAGCAGTACTTC. The whole variable domain, filled in from reference TRBV11-2 and TRBJ2-7, reads EAGVAQSPRYKIIEKRQSVAFWCNPISGHATLYWYQQILGQGPKLLIQFQNNGVVDDSQLPKDRFSAERLKGVDSTLKIQPAKLEDSAVYLCASSQTAGLAGEQYFGPGTRLTVT.

V gene TRBV29-1 combines with J gene TRBJ1-1, with TRBD1 identical over 7 bases. Trimming took 6 bases from V and 0 from J; bases not matched to a gene: 10. The germline CDR1 and CDR2 sequences are SQVTM and ANQGSEA. The CDR3 loop spans 15 amino acids. The CDR3 loop reads CSVRPETGMNTEAFF. The CDR3, as DNA: TGCAGCGTGCGCCCGGAGACAGGGATGAACACTGAAGCTTTCTTT.